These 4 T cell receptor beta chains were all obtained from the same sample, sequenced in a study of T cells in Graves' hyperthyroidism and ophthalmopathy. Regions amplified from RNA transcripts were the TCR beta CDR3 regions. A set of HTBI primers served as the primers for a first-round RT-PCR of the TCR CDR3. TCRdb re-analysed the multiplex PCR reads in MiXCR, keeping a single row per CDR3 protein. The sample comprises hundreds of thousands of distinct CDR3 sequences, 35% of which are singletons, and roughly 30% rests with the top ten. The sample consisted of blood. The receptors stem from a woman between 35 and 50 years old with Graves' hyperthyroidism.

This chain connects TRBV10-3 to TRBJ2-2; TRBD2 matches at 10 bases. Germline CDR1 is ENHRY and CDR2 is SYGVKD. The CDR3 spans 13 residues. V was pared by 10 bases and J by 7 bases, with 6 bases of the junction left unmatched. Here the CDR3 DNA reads TGTGCCACGGGGACTAGCGATAGCGGGGAGCTGTTTTTT. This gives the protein CATGTSDSGELFF.

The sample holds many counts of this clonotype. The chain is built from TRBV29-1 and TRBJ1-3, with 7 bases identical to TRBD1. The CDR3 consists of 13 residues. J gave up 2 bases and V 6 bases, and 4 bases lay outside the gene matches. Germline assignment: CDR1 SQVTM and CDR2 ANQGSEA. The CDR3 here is CSVVDRAGNTIYF. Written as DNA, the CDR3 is TGCAGCGTGGTTGACAGGGCTGGAAACACCATATATTTT.

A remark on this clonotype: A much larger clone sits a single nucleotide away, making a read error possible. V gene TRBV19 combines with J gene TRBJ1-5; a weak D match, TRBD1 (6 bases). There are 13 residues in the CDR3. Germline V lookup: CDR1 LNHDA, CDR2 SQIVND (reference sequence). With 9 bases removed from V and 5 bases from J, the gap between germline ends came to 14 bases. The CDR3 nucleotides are TGTGCCAGCGCGAGGGGGGGAGATCAGCCCCAGCATTTT. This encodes CASARGGDQPQHF.

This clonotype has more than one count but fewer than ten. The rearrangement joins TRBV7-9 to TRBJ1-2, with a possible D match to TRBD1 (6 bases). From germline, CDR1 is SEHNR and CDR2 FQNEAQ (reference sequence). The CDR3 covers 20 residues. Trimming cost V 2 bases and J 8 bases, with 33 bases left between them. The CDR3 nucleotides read TGTGCCAGCAGCTTAATCTTGGGGGCGGCTTTAAAGGCGGATACAGACGGCTACACCTTC. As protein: CASSLILGAALKADTDGYTF.